This T cell receptor beta chain derives from a study of breast tumors, draining lymph nodes, adjacent tissues. This clonotype was recorded many times. Its specificity is not known. The lymph nodes were axillary draining lymph nodes from breast cancer patients. Trimming removed 3 bases from V and 7 bases from J; junction bases left unmatched: 6. Germline CDR1 and CDR2: LNHDA and SQIVND (reference sequence). The CDR3 loop spans 13 amino acids. TCRdb recomputed calls from the multiplex PCR reads with MiXCR, one row per CDR3 protein. This repertoire shows about 130,000 distinct CDR3 sequences, roughly 21% found once; its top ten account for about 3.5%. Study conclusions and caveats: Tumor T cell lymph node origin was a supported hypothesis, not proven.

This clonotype was sampled from a female donor with breast cancer. Some clones in this sample may be carry-over from other donors' samples. V is TRBV19 and J is TRBJ2-7; 7 nucleotides agree with TRBD2. Source material: axillary lymph node tissue. The CDR3 DNA is TGTGCCAGTAGTATTTCGCGGGAGTTTGAGCAGTACTTC. Its translation is CASSISREFEQYF.